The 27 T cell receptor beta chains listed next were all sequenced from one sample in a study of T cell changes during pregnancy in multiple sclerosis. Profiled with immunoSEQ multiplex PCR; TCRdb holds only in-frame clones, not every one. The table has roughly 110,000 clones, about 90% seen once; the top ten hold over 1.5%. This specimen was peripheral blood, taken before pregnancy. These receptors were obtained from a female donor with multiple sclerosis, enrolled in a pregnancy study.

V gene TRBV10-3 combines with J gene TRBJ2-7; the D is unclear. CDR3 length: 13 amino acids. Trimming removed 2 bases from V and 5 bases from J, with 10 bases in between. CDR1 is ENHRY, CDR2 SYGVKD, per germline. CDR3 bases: TGTGCCATCAGTGAGAATCAGAATCACGAGCAGTACTTC. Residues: CAISENQNHEQYF.

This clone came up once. The CDR3: CASSGFSTDTQYF. As DNA, the CDR3 is TGTGCCAGTAGCGGTTTTAGCACAGATACGCAGTATTTT. This chain connects TRBV19 to TRBJ2-3; D not certain. This CDR3 has 13 amino acids. The V and J ends lost 6 bases and 0 bases respectively, with 7 bases between them. CDR1 is LNHDA and CDR2 is SQIVND in the germline V gene (reference sequence). The complete variable domain, with remaining parts taken from reference TRBV19 and TRBJ2-3, reads DGGITQSPKYLFRKEGQNVTLSCEQNLNHDAMYWYRQDPGQGLRLIYYSQIVNDFQKGDIAEGYSVSREKKESFPLTVTSAQKNPTAFYLCASSGFSTDTQYFGPGTRLTVL.

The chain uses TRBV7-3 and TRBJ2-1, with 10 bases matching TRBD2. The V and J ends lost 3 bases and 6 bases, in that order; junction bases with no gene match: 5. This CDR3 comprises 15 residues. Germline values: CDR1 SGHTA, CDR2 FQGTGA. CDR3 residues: CASSFTGLASNEQFF. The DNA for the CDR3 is TGTGCCAGCAGCTTCACGGGACTAGCGTCCAATGAGCAGTTCTTC.

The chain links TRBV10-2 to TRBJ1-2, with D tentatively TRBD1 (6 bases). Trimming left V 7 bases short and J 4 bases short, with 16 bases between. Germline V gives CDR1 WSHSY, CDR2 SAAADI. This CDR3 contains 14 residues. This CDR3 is CASKIQGDTYGYTF. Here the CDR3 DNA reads TGCGCCAGCAAGATACAGGGAGATACCTATGGCTACACCTTC.

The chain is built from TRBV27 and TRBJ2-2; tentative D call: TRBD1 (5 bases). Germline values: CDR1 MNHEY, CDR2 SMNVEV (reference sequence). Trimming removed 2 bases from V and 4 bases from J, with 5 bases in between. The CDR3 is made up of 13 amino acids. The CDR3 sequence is CASSLGATGELFF. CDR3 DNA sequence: TGTGCCAGCAGTTTAGGGGCCACCGGGGAGCTGTTTTTT.

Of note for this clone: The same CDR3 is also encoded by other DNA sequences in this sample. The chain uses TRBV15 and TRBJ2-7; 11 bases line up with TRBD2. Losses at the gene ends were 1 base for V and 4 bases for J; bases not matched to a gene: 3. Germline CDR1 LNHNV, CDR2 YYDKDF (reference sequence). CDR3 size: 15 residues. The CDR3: CATSRGGLAAYEQYF. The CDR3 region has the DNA TGTGCCACCAGCAGAGGGGGACTAGCGGCTTACGAGCAGTACTTC.

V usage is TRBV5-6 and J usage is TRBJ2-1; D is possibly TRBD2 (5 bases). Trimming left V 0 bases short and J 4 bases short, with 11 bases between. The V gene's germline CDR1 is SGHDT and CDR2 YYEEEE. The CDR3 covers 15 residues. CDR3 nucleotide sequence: TGTGCCAGCAGCTTGGGCCGGGGAAGGTACAATGAGCAGTTCTTC. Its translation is CASSLGRGRYNEQFF.

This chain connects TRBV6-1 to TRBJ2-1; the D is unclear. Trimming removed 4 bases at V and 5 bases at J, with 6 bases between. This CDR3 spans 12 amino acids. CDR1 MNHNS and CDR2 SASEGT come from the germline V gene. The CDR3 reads CASSVIDNEQFF. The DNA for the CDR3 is TGTGCCAGCAGTGTAATAGACAATGAGCAGTTCTTC.

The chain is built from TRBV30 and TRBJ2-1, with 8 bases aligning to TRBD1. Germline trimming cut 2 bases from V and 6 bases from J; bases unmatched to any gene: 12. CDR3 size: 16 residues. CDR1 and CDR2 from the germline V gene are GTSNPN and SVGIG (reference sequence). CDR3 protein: CAWSPPRDRLPNEQFF. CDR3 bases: TGTGCCTGGAGTCCCCCCCGGGACAGGCTTCCCAATGAGCAGTTCTTC.

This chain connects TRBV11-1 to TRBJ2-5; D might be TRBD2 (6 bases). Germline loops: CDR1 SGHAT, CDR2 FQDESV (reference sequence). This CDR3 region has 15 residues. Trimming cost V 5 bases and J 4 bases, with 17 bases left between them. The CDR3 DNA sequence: TGTGCCAGCAGCAGACGACTAGTGGGGTCAGAGACCCAGTACTTC. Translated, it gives CASSRRLVGSETQYF.

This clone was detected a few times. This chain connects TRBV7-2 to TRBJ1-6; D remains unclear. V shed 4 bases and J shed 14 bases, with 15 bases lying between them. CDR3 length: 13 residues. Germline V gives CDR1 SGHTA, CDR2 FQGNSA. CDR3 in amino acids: CASSSAAQATLHF. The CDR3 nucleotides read TGTGCCAGCAGCTCGGCGGCCCAAGCGACCCTCCACTTT.

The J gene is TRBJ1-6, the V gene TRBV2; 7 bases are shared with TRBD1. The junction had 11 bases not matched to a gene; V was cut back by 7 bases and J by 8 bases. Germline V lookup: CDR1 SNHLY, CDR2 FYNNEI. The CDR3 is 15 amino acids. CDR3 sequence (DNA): TGTGCCAGCACCAACAGGGGAGGTATTGATTCACCCCTCCACTTT. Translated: CASTNRGGIDSPLHF. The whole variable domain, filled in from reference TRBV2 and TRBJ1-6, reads EPEVTQTPSHQVTQMGQEVILRCVPISNHLYFYWYRQILGQKVEFLVSFYNNEISEKSEIFDDQFSVERPDGSNFTLKIRSTKLEDSAMYFCASTNRGGIDSPLHFGNGTRLTVT.

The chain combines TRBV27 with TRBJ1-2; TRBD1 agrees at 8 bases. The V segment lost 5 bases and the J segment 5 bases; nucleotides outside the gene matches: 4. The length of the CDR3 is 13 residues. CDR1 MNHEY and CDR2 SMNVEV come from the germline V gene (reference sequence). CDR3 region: CASSHGQGYGYTF. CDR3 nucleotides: TGTGCCAGCAGTCACGGACAGGGTTATGGCTACACCTTC.

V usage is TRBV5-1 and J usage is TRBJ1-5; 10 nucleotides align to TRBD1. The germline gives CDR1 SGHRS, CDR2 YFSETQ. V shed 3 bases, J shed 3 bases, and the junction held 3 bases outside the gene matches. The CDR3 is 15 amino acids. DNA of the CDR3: TGCGCCAGCAGCTATGGGACAGGGGTCAATCAGCCCCAGCATTTT. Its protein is CASSYGTGVNQPQHF.

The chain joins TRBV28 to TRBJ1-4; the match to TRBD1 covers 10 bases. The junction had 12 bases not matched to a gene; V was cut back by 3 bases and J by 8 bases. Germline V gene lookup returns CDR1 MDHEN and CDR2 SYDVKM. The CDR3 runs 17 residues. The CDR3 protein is CASSLGTGVIGREKLFF. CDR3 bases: TGTGCCAGCAGTTTGGGGACAGGGGTTATCGGGCGGGAAAAACTGTTTTTT. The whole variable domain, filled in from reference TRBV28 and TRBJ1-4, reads DVKVTQSSRYLVKRTGEKVFLECVQDMDHENMFWYRQDPGLGLRLIYFSYDVKMKEKGDIPEGYSVSREKKERFSLILESASTNQTSMYLCASSLGTGVIGREKLFFGSGTQLSVL.

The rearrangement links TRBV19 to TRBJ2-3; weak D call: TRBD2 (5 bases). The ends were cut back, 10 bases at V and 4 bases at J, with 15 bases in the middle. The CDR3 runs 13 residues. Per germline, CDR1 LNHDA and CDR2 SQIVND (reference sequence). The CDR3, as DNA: TGTGCCACCGCTAGCAATTCAGCAGATACGCAGTATTTT. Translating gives CATASNSADTQYF.

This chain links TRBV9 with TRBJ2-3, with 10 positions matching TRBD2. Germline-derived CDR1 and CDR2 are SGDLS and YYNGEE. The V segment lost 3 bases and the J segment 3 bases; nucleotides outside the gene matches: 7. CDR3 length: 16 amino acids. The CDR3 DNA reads TGTGCCAGCAGCGCGGTTTTAGCGGGAGGAACAGATACGCAGTATTTT. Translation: CASSAVLAGGTDTQYF.

In nucleotides, the CDR3 is TGTGCCAGCAGCGATGGTCGGGTTCCCTCTGGGGCCAACGTCCTGACTTTC. Translating it yields CASSDGRVPSGANVLTF. The chain couples TRBV9 to TRBJ2-6; D remains unclear. The CDR3 is 17 residues long. Trimming took off 3 bases at V and 0 bases at J, with 13 bases between the two ends. The germline V gene encodes CDR1 SGDLS and CDR2 YYNGEE.

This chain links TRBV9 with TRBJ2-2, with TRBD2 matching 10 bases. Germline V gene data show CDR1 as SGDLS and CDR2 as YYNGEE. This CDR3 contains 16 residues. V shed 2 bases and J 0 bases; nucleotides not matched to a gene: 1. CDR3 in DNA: TGTGCCAGCAGCGTTCTAGCGGGAGCGAACACCGGGGAGCTGTTTTTT. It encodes CASSVLAGANTGELFF. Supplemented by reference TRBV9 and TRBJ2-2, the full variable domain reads DSGVTQTPKHLITATGQRVTLRCSPRSGDLSVYWYQQSLDQGLQFLIQYYNGEERAKGNILERFSAQQFPDLHSELNLSSLELGDSALYFCASSVLAGANTGELFFGEGSRLTVL.

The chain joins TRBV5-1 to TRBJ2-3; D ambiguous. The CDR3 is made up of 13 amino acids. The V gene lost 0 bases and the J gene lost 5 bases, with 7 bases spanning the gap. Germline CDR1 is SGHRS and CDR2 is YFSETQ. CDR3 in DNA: TGCGCCAGCAGCTTGGATCGGAGAGATACGCAGTATTTT. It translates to CASSLDRRDTQYF.

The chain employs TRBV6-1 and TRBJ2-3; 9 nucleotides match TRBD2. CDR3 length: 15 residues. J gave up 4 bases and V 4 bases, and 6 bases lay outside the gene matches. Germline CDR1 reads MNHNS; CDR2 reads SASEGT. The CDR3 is CASSAGAGGADTQYF. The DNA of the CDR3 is TGTGCCAGCAGTGCCGGCGCGGGAGGGGCAGATACGCAGTATTTT.

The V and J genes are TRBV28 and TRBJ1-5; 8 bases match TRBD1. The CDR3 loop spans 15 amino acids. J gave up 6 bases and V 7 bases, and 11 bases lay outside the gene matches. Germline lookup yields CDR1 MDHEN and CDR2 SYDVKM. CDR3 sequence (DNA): TGTGCCAGCACTCATTCAGGGGGCGCGGGTCAGCCCCAGCATTTT. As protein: CASTHSGGAGQPQHF.

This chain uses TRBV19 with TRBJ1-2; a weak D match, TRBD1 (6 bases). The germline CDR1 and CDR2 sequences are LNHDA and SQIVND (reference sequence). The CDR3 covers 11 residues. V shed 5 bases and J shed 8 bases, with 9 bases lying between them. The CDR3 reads CASSQGRGYTF. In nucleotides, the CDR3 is TGTGCCAGTAGTCAGGGGCGAGGCTACACCTTC.

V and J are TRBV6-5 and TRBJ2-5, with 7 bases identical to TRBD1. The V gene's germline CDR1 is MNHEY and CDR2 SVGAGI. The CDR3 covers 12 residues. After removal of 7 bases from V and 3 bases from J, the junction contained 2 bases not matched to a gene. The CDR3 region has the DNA TGTGCCAGCAAAGGGACAGAAGAGACCCAGTACTTC. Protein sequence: CASKGTEETQYF.

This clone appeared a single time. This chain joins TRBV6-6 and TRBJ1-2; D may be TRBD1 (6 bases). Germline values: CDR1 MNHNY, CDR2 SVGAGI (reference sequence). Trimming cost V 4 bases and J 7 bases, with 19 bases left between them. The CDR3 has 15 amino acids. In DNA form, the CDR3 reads TGTGCCAGCAGTTGGGACATAATGGCGATAAGTGGCTACACCTTC. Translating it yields CASSWDIMAISGYTF.

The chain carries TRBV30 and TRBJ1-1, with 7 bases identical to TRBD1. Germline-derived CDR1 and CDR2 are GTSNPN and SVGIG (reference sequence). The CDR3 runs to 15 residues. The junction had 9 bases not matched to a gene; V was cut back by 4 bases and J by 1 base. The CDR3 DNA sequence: TGTGCCTGGACTCCCATTGGACAGGCGAACACTGAAGCTTTCTTT. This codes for CAWTPIGQANTEAFF.

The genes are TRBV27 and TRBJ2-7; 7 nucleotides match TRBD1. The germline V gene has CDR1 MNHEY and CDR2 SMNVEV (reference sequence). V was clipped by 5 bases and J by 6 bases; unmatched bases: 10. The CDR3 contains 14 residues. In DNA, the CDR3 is TGTGCCAGCAGTATAGGACTTACAGGGGTCGAGCAGTACTTC. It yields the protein CASSIGLTGVEQYF.